The clone carrying this T cell receptor beta chain showed up just a few times. Antigen specificity is unknown. PCR used 60 Vbeta primers and 13 Jbeta primers. Clones were sequenced by immunoSEQ multiplex PCR, and TCRdb holds only the in-frame ones, with some missing. The sample consists of under 150,000 clones, 75% to 80% of them appearing once. After removal of 2 bases from V and 0 bases from J, the junction contained 8 bases not matched to a gene. The CDR3 totals 17 residues. Germline V gives CDR1 SEHNR, CDR2 FQNEAQ (reference sequence). This record belongs to a study of cytomegalovirus exposure and HLA in healthy donors. At the level of the study: HLA-typed donors were the source of approximately 88 million unique TCRs held in an early data release.

Points from the study as a whole: In presence/absence analyses, roughly uniform sequencing depth across donors was assumed. 150 or so TCR beta chains were listed as cytomegalovirus-associated.

Sequencing was performed on PBMCs. The chain couples TRBV7-9 to TRBJ2-5; 8 bases fit TRBD1. This clonotype originated in a woman in her thirties or forties in good health and CMV-seropositive. The CDR3 reads CASSLRTGIPYQETQYF. DNA for the CDR3: TGTGCCAGCAGCTTACGGACAGGGATCCCGTACCAAGAGACCCAGTACTTC.